This T cell receptor beta chain was profiled in a study of blood T cell repertoires in COVID-19. The overall study: In each case, the material was cDNA or gDNA derived from T cells, B-cell-depleted T cells, or PBMCs.

The data were produced by immunoSEQ multiplex PCR, yet TCRdb's version contains in-frame clones alone and is incomplete. The sample consists of around 230,000 clones, 75% to 90% of them appearing once. This clone was counted only a few times. The germline V gene encodes CDR1 SGHRS and CDR2 YFSETQ. Trimming stripped 3 bases from V and 3 bases from J, with 12 bases between. This CDR3 region has 15 residues. This clonotype was sampled from a man aged 40-49 years with acute or convalescent COVID-19. Sample: peripheral blood. The gene calls are TRBV5-1 and TRBJ1-4; weak D call: TRBD1 (6 bases). The CDR3 DNA reads as TGCGCCAGCAGCTCGGCTGGGACATCTAATGAAAAACTGTTTTTT. Its protein is CASSSAGTSNEKLFF.